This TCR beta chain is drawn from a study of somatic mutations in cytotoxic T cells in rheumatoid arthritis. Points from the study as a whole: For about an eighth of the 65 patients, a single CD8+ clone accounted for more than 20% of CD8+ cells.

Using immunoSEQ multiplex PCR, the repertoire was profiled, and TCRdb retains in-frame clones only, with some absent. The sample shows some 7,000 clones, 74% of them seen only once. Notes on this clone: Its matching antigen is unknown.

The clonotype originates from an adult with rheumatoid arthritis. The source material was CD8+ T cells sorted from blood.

The CDR3, as DNA: TGCAGTGCTAGCAGAGGCAATGAGCAGTTCTTC. Encoded protein: CSASRGNEQFF. The chain couples TRBV20-1 to TRBJ2-1, with D unclear. Germline CDR1 DFQATT, CDR2 SNEGSKA (reference sequence). Trimming removed 3 bases at V and 6 bases at J, with 6 bases between. This CDR3 has 11 amino acids.